The 17 T cell receptor beta chains below all came from one sample that was sequenced in a study of T-cell memory formation after mild COVID-19. Each CDR3 protein is one row after TCRdb ran MiXCR on the 5' RACE reads. This sample carries about 190,000 distinct CDR3 sequences, around a fifth of them seen once, and the ten largest clones take approximately 22%. The sequenced sample was PBMCs or a T cell subset sorted from them (not recorded which). The receptor source for this set is an adult woman who had mild COVID-19 (a few samples of this study predate the infection). Cell type and time point are not known.

The genes are TRBV7-9 and TRBJ2-1; D unclear. V shed 3 bases and J shed 9 bases, with 15 bases lying between them. CDR3 length equals 14 residues. Germline V gene sequence: CDR1 SEHNR, CDR2 FQNEAQ (reference sequence). CDR3 region: CASSFGHLGGEQFF. CDR3 sequence (DNA): TGTGCCAGCAGCTTCGGCCACCTCGGCGGTGAGCAGTTCTTC.

This clonotype has only a few counts. CDR3: CSVEGLADEQFF. The DNA for the CDR3 is TGCAGCGTTGAGGGGCTAGCGGATGAGCAGTTCTTC. This sequence joins TRBV29-1 and TRBJ2-1; 7 nucleotides align to TRBD2. Germline lookup yields CDR1 SQVTM and CDR2 ANQGSEA. The V segment lost 3 bases and the J segment 8 bases; nucleotides outside the gene matches: 4. CDR3 length: 12 amino acids.

This clonotype was observed once. The rearrangement joins TRBV3-1 to TRBJ2-7; 7 positions match TRBD2. Per the germline V gene, CDR1 is LGHDT and CDR2 is YNNKEL (reference sequence). The CDR3 has 14 residues. V was pared by 4 bases and J by 1 base, with 4 bases of the junction left unmatched. The CDR3 DNA follows: TGTGCCAGCAGCCTTGGACTAGTGTCCTACGAGCAGTACTTC. The encoded protein is CASSLGLVSYEQYF.

This clonotype showed up just a few times. The gene calls are TRBV5-1 and TRBJ1-4; weak D call: TRBD1 (5 bases). This CDR3 spans 16 amino acids. Germline values: CDR1 SGHRS, CDR2 YFSETQ. V lost 0 bases, J lost 5 bases, and 14 bases lay in between. The CDR3 DNA sequence: TGCGCCAGCAGCTTGGGCAGGGAGGGCTGGAATGAAAAACTGTTTTTT. Amino acid sequence: CASSLGREGWNEKLFF.

This clonotype was seen more than once but under ten times. CDR3 DNA sequence: TGTGCCTGGAGTGTGGGTAGCGGGGTTCACAATGAGCAGTTCTTC. Amino acid sequence: CAWSVGSGVHNEQFF. The rearrangement joins TRBV30 to TRBJ2-1, with 8 nucleotides matching TRBD2. Germline loops: CDR1 GTSNPN, CDR2 SVGIG (reference sequence). The CDR3 covers 15 residues. V lost 0 bases to trimming and J lost 5 bases; unmatched junction nucleotides: 6.

The chain recombines TRBV2 with TRBJ2-1, with D perhaps assigned TRBD1 or TRBD2 (5 bases each). This CDR3 spans 15 amino acids. Per the germline V gene, CDR1 is SNHLY and CDR2 is FYNNEI. Trimming left V 3 bases short and J 2 bases short, with 11 bases between. The CDR3 DNA follows: TGTGCCAGCAGTGACTGGGACCGGACCTACAATGAGCAGTTCTTC. Protein sequence: CASSDWDRTYNEQFF.

Many counts were recorded for this clonotype. This chain uses TRBV6-2 or TRBV6-3 with TRBJ1-5, with a possible D match to TRBD1 (5 bases). Germline CDR1 MNHEY, CDR2 SVGEGT. V was cut by 2 bases and J by 2 bases, with 19 bases left in between. The CDR3 consists of 18 residues. The CDR3 coding sequence is TGTGCCAGCAGTTACCGTCGGGGCGATCCCCGGGGCAATCAGCCCCAGCATTTT. This translates into CASSYRRGDPRGNQPQHF.

The rearrangement uses TRBV7-9 and TRBJ2-1; weak D call: TRBD1 (6 bases). This CDR3 is built from 15 residues. V lost 2 bases to trimming and J lost 0 bases, with 8 bases between them. In germline, CDR1 is SEHNR, CDR2 FQNEAQ (reference sequence). CDR3 in amino acids: CASSLSQGSYNEQFF. CDR3 bases: TGTGCCAGCAGCTTATCACAGGGCTCCTACAATGAGCAGTTCTTC.

The chain links TRBV20-1 to TRBJ2-3; the match to TRBD2 covers 8 bases. The CDR3 consists of 17 residues. With 0 bases clipped from V and 2 bases from J, the junction kept 10 bases outside the gene matches. Per germline, CDR1 DFQATT and CDR2 SNEGSKA (reference sequence). CDR3 sequence (DNA): TGCAGTGCTAGAGACCCGACTAGCGTTGTATTCACAGATACGCAGTATTTT. Residues: CSARDPTSVVFTDTQYF.

V is TRBV19 and J is TRBJ2-1, with D perhaps matching TRBD1 or TRBD2 (5 bases each). V dropped 0 bases and J dropped 2 bases, with 14 bases sitting between them. Looked up from germline, CDR1 is LNHDA and CDR2 is SQIVND (reference sequence). The CDR3 consists of 17 residues. CDR3 in amino acids: CASSIDGAADPYNEQFF. The CDR3 bases are TGTGCCAGTAGTATAGACGGGGCAGCAGATCCCTACAATGAGCAGTTCTTC.

The chain couples TRBV7-9 to TRBJ1-5; 8 positions match TRBD1. Germline V gene sequence: CDR1 SEHNR, CDR2 FQNEAQ (reference sequence). There are 14 residues in the CDR3. J was trimmed by 2 bases and V by 10 bases; bases with no gene match: 7. The CDR3 nucleotides read TGTGCCACCCAGGGGGCTTTAGGCAATCAGCCCCAGCATTTT. Translated: CATQGALGNQPQHF. Full variable domain (remainder filled in from reference TRBV7-9 and TRBJ1-5): DTGVSQNPRHKITKRGQNVTFRCDPISEHNRLYWYRQTLGQGPEFLTYFQNEAQLEKSRLLSDRFSAERPKGSFSTLEIQRTEQGDSAMYLCATQGALGNQPQHFGDGTRLSIL.

DNA for the CDR3: TGTGCCAGCAGCCCCTCCGGGACTATCGGGCAGTTCTTC. Translated: CASSPSGTIGQFF. The chain combines TRBV7-9 with TRBJ2-1, with TRBD2 matching over 7 bases. CDR1 is SEHNR, CDR2 FQNEAQ, per germline (reference sequence). The CDR3 has 13 amino acids. Trimming took 5 bases from V and 12 from J; bases not matched to a gene: 10.

This clonotype occurred a few times. The chain couples TRBV6-5 to TRBJ1-2; 9 bases line up with TRBD1. V was pared by 4 bases and J by 6 bases, with 6 bases of the junction left unmatched. The CDR3 loop spans 14 amino acids. Looked up from germline, CDR1 is MNHEY and CDR2 is SVGAGI. The CDR3, as DNA: TGTGCCAGCAGTTTGGGACAGGGTTCCCATGGCTACACCTTC. It codes for CASSLGQGSHGYTF.

J is TRBJ1-1 and V is TRBV12-3 or TRBV12-4; D unclear. This CDR3 is 13 amino acids long. Trimming left V 5 bases short and J 4 bases short, with 11 bases between. CDR3 sequence: CASSITPGTEAFF. CDR3 in DNA: TGTGCCAGCAGTATAACACCGGGCACTGAAGCTTTCTTT.

This clonotype was counted only a few times. The rearrangement links TRBV20-1 to TRBJ2-7; D is possibly TRBD2 (5 bases). Germline V gene lookup returns CDR1 DFQATT and CDR2 SNEGSKA (reference sequence). This CDR3 is 12 amino acids long. The V end lost 6 bases, the J end lost 1 base, and 10 bases lay between the germline ends. The CDR3 DNA reads as TGCAGTGCGAGGACTGGGTCCTACGAGCAGTACTTC. Protein product: CSARTGSYEQYF.

V and J are TRBV30 and TRBJ2-1; perhaps TRBD1 as D (6 bases). CDR3 length: 14 residues. CDR1 is GTSNPN and CDR2 is SVGIG in the germline V gene (reference sequence). V lost 1 base and J 1 base, leaving 8 bases between the germline ends. The CDR3 sequence is CAWSGGQSYNEQFF. DNA of the CDR3: TGTGCCTGGAGTGGAGGACAGTCCTACAATGAGCAGTTCTTC.

The sample holds a few counts of this clonotype. This chain joins TRBV29-1 and TRBJ1-1; TRBD1 is a possible D gene (5 bases). From germline, CDR1 is SQVTM and CDR2 ANQGSEA. This CDR3 is built from 10 residues. The CDR3 DNA sequence: TGCAGTGGGGGGAGGTCTGAAGCTTTCTTT. Protein sequence: CSGGRSEAFF. Looking up the rest from reference TRBV29-1 and TRBJ1-1 gives the full variable domain: SAVISQKPSRDICQRGTSLTIQCQVDSQVTMMFWYRQQPGQSLTLIATANQGSEATYESGFVIDKFPISRPNLTFSTLTVSNMSPEDSSIYLCSGGRSEAFFGQGTRLTVV.